This T cell receptor beta chain was captured in a study of cytomegalovirus exposure and HLA in healthy donors. Study-level results: Across donors, sequencing depth was assumed by presence/absence analyses to be roughly uniform. An apparent linkage of common viral pathogens to several of the most significant clusters emerged in a later analysis.

On this clone: Antigen: not known.

Trimming removed 3 bases at V and 6 bases at J, with 8 bases between. The CDR3 length is 12 residues. CDR1 and CDR2 (germline): MDHEN, SYDVKM. Use of 60 Vbeta and 13 Jbeta primers characterized the PCR. Only in-frame clones appear in the TCRdb table, and some are missing; sequencing was by immunoSEQ multiplex PCR. This sample yields about 200,000 clones, of which roughly 90% are seen a single time; approximately 0.31% belongs to the top ten. Sequencing used PBMCs. The rearrangement uses TRBV28 and TRBJ1-2; D gene uncertain. The sequence came from a woman in her 30s in good health and CMV-seronegative. The CDR3 nucleotides are TGTGCCAGCAGTTTGGGCCTTGATGGCTACACCTTC. Its protein is CASSLGLDGYTF.